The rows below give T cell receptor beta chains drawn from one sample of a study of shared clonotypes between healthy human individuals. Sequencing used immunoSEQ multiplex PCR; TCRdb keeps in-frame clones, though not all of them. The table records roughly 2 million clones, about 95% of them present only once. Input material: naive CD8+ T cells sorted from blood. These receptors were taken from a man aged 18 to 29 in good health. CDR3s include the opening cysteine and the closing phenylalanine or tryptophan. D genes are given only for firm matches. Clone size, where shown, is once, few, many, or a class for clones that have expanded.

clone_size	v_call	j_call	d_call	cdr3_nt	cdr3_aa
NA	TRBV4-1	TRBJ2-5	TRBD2	TGCGCCAGCAGCCAAGTAGTCTCCAGCGGGGGGGCCGAGGAGACCCAGTACTTC	CASSQVVSSGGAEETQYF
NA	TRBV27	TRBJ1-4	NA	TGTGCCAGCAGTTTATTATCCCATCAAGGGGAAAAACTGTTTTTT	CASSLLSHQGEKLFF
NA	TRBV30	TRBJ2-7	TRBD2	TGTGCCTGGAGTACAGGGCTAGCGGGAAGCTCCTACGAGCAGTACTTC	CAWSTGLAGSSYEQYF
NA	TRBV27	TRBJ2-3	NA	TGTGCCAGCAGTTTACGAGGTCAGGGATTCACAGATACGCAGTATTTT	CASSLRGQGFTDTQYF
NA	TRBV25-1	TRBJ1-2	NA	TGTGCCAGCAGGGGGCGGGACAACTATGGCTACACCTTC	CASRGRDNYGYTF
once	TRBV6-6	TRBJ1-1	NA	TGTGCCAGCAGTCCCGGGGGTGAAGCTTTCTTT	CASSPGGEAFF
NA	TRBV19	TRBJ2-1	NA	TGTGCCAGTAGTTTTACCGGTCTTTACAATGAGCAGTTCTTC	CASSFTGLYNEQFF
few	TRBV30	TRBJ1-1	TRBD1	TGTGCCTGGAGGAAGACAGGGGGCGTTGAAGCTTTCTTT	CAWRKTGGVEAFF
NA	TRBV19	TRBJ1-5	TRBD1	TGTGCCAGTAGGTTGACAGGGGGTCATCAGCCCCAGCATTTT	CASRLTGGHQPQHF
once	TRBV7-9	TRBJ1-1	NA	TGTGCCAGCAGCTTCCCAGGGAGTACTGAAGCTTTCTTT	CASSFPGSTEAFF
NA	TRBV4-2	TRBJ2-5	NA	TGTGCCAGCAGCCCGTTCTTGGACAACCAAGAGACCCAGTACTTC	CASSPFLDNQETQYF
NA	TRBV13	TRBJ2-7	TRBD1	TGTGCCAGCAGCTTAGTGAGGGACAGCTCCTACGAGCAGTACTTC	CASSLVRDSSYEQYF
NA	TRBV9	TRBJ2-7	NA	TGTGCCAGCAGTATTGGGCCCAGCTCCTACGAGCAGTACTTC	CASSIGPSSYEQYF
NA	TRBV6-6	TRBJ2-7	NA	TGTGCCAGCAGGCCCTCTAGCGAAAGTTTTACCTACGAGCAGTACTTC	CASRPSSESFTYEQYF
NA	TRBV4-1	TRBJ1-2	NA	TGCGCCAGCAGCCCCGTGGGGGGAGATACCTCCTATGGCTACACCTTC	CASSPVGGDTSYGYTF
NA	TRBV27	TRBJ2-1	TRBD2	TGTGCCAGCAGTTTAGGTCTAGCGGGGGGGCAATACAATGAGCAGTTCTTC	CASSLGLAGGQYNEQFF
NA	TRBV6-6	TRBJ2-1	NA	TGTGCCAGCGGTTGGGATCCCTCCTACAATGAGCAGTTCTTC	CASGWDPSYNEQFF
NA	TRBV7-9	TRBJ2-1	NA	TGTGCCAGCAGCGGACAGACCAATGAGCAGTTCTTC	CASSGQTNEQFF
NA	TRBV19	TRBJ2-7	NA	TGTGCCAGTAGTTATAGGTTAATCTCCTACGAGCAGTACTTC	CASSYRLISYEQYF
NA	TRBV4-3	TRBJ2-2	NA	TGCGCCAGCAGCCAAGTAAGCACCGGGGAGCTGTTTTTT	CASSQVSTGELFF
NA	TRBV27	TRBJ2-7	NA	TGTGCCAGCAGTTTCTCAGGGTACGAGCAGTACTTC	CASSFSGYEQYF
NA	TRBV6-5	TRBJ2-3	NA	TGTGCCAGCAGTTACTCGGGGGGAACAGATACGCAGTATTTT	CASSYSGGTDTQYF
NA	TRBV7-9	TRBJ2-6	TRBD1	TGTGCCAGCACCGGGACAGCTGGGGCCAACGTCCTGACTTTC	CASTGTAGANVLTF
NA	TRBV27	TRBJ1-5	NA	TGTGCCAGCAGTTTTCTAGGGAGTAGCAATCAGCCCCAGCATTTT	CASSFLGSSNQPQHF
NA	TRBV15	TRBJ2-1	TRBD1	TGTGCCACCAGCAGAGAGGCCCGGCAGGGGGCGCATAGTGAGCAGTTCTTC	CATSREARQGAHSEQFF
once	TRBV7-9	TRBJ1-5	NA	TGTGCCAGCAGCTCGGACTATAGCAATCAGCCCCAGCATTTT	CASSSDYSNQPQHF
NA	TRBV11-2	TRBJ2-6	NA	TGTGCCAGCAGCTTAGAGTTTGGGACGGTGGGGAATAACGTCCTGACTTTC	CASSLEFGTVGNNVLTF
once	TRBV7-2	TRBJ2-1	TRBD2	TGTGCCACAGCCGGGACAGCGGGGGGGTACAATGAGCAGTTCTTC	CATAGTAGGYNEQFF
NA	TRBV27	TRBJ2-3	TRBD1	TGTGCCAGCAGTTTAGGAATACAGGGGGTCCATTCCATCGCAGATACGCAGTATTTT	CASSLGIQGVHSIADTQYF
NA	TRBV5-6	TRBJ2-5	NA	TGTGCCAGCAGTATGGCGACAGGGAGGGAGACCCAGTACTTC	CASSMATGRETQYF
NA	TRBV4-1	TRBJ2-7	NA	TGCGCCAGCAGCCAAGATGAGGTGATCTTCTACGAGCAGTACTTC	CASSQDEVIFYEQYF
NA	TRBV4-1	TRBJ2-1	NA	TGCGCCAGCAGTCCCGGAGAGATCCATGAGCAGTTCTTC	CASSPGEIHEQFF
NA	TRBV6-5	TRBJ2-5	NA	TGTGCCAGCCAACATCCGGGAGACGGAGAGACCCAGTACTTC	CASQHPGDGETQYF
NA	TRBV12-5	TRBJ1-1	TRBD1	TGTGCTAGTGGATACGACAGGGGCACTGAAGCTTTCTTT	CASGYDRGTEAFF
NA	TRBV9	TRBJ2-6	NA	TGTGCCAGCAGCGCCCCCTCCTCTGGGGCCAACGTCCTGACTTTC	CASSAPSSGANVLTF
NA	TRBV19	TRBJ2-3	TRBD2	TGTGCCAGTAAGGAAGGACTAGCGGGAGACGGGCTCACAGATACGCAGTATTTT	CASKEGLAGDGLTDTQYF
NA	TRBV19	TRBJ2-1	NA	TGTGCCAGTAGTTTCAGGACCCGTTGGAATGAGCAGTTCTTC	CASSFRTRWNEQFF
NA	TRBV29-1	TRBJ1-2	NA	TGCAGCGTTGATGCGGGATATGGCTACACCTTC	CSVDAGYGYTF
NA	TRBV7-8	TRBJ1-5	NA	TGTGCCAGCAGCTTAGGGTATAGCAATCAGCCCCAGCATTTT	CASSLGYSNQPQHF
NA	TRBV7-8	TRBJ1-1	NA	TGTGCCAGCAGCTTAAGGACGGAGGGGACGGACACTGAAGCTTTCTTT	CASSLRTEGTDTEAFF
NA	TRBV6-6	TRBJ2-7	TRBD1	TGTGCCAGCAGAAAGGACAGGGGGCAAGGTTACGAGCAGTACTTC	CASRKDRGQGYEQYF
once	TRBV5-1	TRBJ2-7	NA	TGCGCCAGCAGCCCCGAGTGGGGATCGTCCTACGAGCAGTACTTC	CASSPEWGSSYEQYF
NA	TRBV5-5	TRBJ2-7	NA	TGTGCCAGCAGCCGCGGTGGGTCCTACGAGCAGTACTTC	CASSRGGSYEQYF
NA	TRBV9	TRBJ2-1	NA	TGTGCCAGCAGCGGACCGGGACTCCTAATTCATGAGCAGTTCTTC	CASSGPGLLIHEQFF
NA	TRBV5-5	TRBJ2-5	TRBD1	TGTGCCAGCAGCGAGGGACAGGCCCTACCAAAAGAGACCCAGTACTTC	CASSEGQALPKETQYF
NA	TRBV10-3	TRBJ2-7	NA	TGTGCCATAGGGAGCTCCTACGAGCAGTACTTC	CAIGSSYEQYF
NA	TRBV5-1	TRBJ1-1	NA	TGCGCCAGCAGCTCCGTCGAAGGTTCCCTTGCTAACACTGAAGCTTTCTTT	CASSSVEGSLANTEAFF
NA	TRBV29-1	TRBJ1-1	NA	TGCAGCGTATTAAGGGGGACTGAAGCTTTCTTT	CSVLRGTEAFF
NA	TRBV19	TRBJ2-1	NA	TGTGCCAGTAGTTCCGGGGGATTGCTAGGCAATGAGCAGTTCTTC	CASSSGGLLGNEQFF
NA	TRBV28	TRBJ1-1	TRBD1	TGTGCCAGCAGCTCCGACAGGGGTATCACTGAAGCTTTCTTT	CASSSDRGITEAFF
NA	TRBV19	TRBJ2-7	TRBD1	TGTGCCAGTACCTCAACCAAGACAGGGGCCTTGGAGGGCGACGAGCAGTACTTC	CASTSTKTGALEGDEQYF
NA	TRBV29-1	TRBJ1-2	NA	TGCAGCGTTGAAGTTTTAAGGGTAGGCGAAGGGGATGTCTATGGCTACACCTTC	CSVEVLRVGEGDVYGYTF
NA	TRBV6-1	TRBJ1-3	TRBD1	TGTGCCAGCAGTGAAGTTTTGGTTGGGACAGGGCGCTCTGGAAACACCATATATTTT	CASSEVLVGTGRSGNTIYF
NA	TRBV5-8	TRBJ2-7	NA	TGTGCCAGCAGTCCTAATTACGAGCAGTACTTC	CASSPNYEQYF
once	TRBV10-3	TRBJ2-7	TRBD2	TGTGCCATCAGTGATCCGGGACTATTTACGGTGCAGTACTTC	CAISDPGLFTVQYF